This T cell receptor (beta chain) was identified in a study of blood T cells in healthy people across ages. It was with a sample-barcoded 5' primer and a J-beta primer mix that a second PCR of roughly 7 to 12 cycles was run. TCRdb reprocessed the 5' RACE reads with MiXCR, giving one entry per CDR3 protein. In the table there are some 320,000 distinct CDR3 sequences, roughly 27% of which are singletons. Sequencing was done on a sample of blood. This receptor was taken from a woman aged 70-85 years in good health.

The CDR3 sequence: CASSFSAQNTEAFF. For the CDR3, the DNA is TGTGCCAGCAGTTTTTCGGCCCAGAACACTGAAGCTTTCTTT. This chain uses TRBV12-3 or TRBV12-4 with TRBJ1-1; D gene unclear. CDR3 length: 14 residues. Between the trimmed V and J ends, which lost 3 bases and 1 base, there was a span of 9 bases.